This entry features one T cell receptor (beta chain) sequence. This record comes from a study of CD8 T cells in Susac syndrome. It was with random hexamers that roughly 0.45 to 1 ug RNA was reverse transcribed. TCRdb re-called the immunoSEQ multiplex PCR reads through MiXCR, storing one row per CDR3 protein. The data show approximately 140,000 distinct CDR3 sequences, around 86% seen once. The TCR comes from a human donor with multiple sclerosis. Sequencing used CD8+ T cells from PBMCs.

CDR3 protein: CASNLAGGFGTDTQYF. The CDR3 nucleotides are TGTGCCAGCAACCTAGCGGGAGGGTTTGGCACAGATACGCAGTATTTT. The chain employs TRBV2 and TRBJ2-3; 12 bases fit TRBD2. The V gene's germline CDR1 is SNHLY and CDR2 FYNNEI. The CDR3 length is 16 residues. Trimming cost V 7 bases and J 1 base; bases outside gene matches: 6.